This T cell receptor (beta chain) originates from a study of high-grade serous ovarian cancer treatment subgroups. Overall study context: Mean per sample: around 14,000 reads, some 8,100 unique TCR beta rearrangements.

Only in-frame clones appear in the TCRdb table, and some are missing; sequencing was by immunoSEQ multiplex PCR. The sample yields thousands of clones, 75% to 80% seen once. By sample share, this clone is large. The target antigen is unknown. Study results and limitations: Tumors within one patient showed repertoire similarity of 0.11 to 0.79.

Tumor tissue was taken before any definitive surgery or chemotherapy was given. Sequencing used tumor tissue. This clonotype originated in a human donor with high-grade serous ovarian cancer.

CDR3 nucleotide sequence: TGTGCCAGCAGTTTGCGTCGAGGGGGTTGGGAGCCCCAGCATTTT. Translating it yields CASSLRRGGWEPQHF. V gene TRBV28 combines with J gene TRBJ1-5, with D perhaps matching TRBD1 (6 bases). Trimming left V 3 bases short and J 8 bases short, with 17 bases between. The germline CDR1 and CDR2 sequences are MDHEN and SYDVKM. CDR3 length equals 15 residues.